This TCR beta chain appears in the sequencing data of a study of blood T cell repertoires in COVID-19. With 3 bases removed from V and 3 bases from J, the gap between germline ends came to 3 bases. Germline CDR1 and CDR2: SQVTM and ANQGSEA. This CDR3 is 11 amino acids long. Assay used: immunoSEQ multiplex PCR; TCRdb lists only in-frame clones, some missing. The sample lists approximately 67,000 clones, around 88% occurring once. Sequencing used peripheral blood. The clonotype comes from an elderly woman with acute or convalescent COVID-19. The V gene is TRBV29-1, the J gene TRBJ1-3; D is uncertain. CDR3 nucleotides: TGCAGCGTTGACAGTGGAAACACCATATATTTT. Protein sequence: CSVDSGNTIYF.